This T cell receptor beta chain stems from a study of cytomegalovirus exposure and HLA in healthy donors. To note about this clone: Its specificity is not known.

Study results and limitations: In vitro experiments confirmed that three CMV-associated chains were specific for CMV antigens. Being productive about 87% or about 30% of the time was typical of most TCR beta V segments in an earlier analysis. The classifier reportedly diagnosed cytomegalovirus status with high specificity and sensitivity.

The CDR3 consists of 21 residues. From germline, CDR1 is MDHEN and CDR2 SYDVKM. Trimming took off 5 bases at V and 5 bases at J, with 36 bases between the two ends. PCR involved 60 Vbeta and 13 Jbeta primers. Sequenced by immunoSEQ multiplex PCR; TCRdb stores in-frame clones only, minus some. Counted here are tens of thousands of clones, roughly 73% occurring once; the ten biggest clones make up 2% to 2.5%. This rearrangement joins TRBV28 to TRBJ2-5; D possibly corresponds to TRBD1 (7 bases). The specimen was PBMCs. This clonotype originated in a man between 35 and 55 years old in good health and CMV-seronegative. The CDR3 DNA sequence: TGTGCCAGCAGTCCCCTGGACAGGATTCTGCTTAGCGGAGGGATGGTGGAGACCCAGTACTTC. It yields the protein CASSPLDRILLSGGMVETQYF.